This entry lists 4 T cell receptor beta chains sequenced from one sample in a study of regulatory T cells in long-lasting Graves disease. For TCR beta, libraries came from iRepertoire HTBI primers and Arm-PCR of CDR3 regions. Using its own MiXCR run on the multiplex PCR reads, TCRdb lists one record per CDR3 protein. Among more than 650,000 distinct CDR3 sequences listed, roughly 30% were seen once. Time point noted: persistent/refractory GD, antithyroid drugs over 5 years with positive TRAb. Making the TCR library involved RNA that had been extracted from PBMCs. Sequences were derived from peripheral blood mononuclear cells (PBMCs), sampled when the disease was refractory, from a patient treated with antithyroid drugs. Receptor source: a female donor with Graves disease.

Of note for this clonotype: One junction end disagrees with the germline gene, perhaps due to a read error. V and J are TRBV3-1 and TRBJ1-1; D possibly corresponds to TRBD1 (5 bases). The CDR3 is 13 residues long. The germline V gene encodes CDR1 LGHDT and CDR2 YNNKEL (reference sequence). DNA of the CDR3: TGTGCCAGCAGGAAGGGGTTAGGGCGTGAAACTTTCTTT. Residues: CASRKGLGRETFF.

The chain uses TRBV5-6 and TRBJ2-7, with D uncertain. Germline CDR1 is SGHDT and CDR2 is YYEEEE. The CDR3 extends over 15 amino acids. V lost 4 bases, J lost 5 bases, and 19 bases lay in between. The CDR3 nucleotides read TGTGCCAGCAGCCCCCCGCTGCAGGTTCAGCACGAGCAGTACTTC. This gives the protein CASSPPLQVQHEQYF.

The V and J genes are TRBV27 and TRBJ1-2; 11 bases are a match to TRBD1. Germline V lookup: CDR1 MNHEY, CDR2 SMNVEV (reference sequence). With V trimmed by 6 bases and J by 0 bases, 18 bases remained unmatched. The CDR3 is made up of 20 amino acids. For the CDR3, the DNA is TGTGCCAGCAGCCGAAGTAGCCTGGGACAGGGGGGGGCAACTAACTATGGCTACACCTTC. It specifies CASSRSSLGQGGATNYGYTF.

In its sample, this clonotype was seen a few times. The J gene is TRBJ1-2, the V gene TRBV7-2; D might be TRBD1 (6 bases). The germline V gene has CDR1 SGHTA and CDR2 FQGNSA. Trimming took 6 bases from V and 6 from J, leaving 14 bases between them. The CDR3 has 13 residues. The CDR3 DNA follows: TGTGCCAGCAGTCCGGACAGCGTTCATGGCTACACCTTC. Its protein product is CASSPDSVHGYTF. Supplemented by reference TRBV7-2 and TRBJ1-2, the full variable domain reads GAGVSQSPSNKVTEKGKDVELRCDPISGHTALYWYRQSLGQGLEFLIYFQGNSAPDKSGLPSDRFSAERTGGSVSTLTIQRTQQEDSAVYLCASSPDSVHGYTFGSGTRLTVV.